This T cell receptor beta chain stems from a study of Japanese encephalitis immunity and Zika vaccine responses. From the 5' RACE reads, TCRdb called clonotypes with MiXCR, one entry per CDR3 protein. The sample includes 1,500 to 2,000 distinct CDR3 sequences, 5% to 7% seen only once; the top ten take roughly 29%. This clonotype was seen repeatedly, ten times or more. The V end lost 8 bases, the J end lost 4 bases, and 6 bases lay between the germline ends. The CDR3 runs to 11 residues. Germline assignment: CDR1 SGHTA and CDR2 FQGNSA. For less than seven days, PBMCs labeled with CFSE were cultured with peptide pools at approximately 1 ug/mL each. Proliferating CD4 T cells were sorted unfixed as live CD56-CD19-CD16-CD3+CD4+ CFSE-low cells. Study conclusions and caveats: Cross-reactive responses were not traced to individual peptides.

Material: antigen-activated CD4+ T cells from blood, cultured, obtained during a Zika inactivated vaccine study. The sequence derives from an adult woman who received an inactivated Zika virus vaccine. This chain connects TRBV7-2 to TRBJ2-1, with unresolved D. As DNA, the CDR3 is TGTGCCAGCCCCCAATACAATGAGCAGTTCTTC. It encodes CASPQYNEQFF.